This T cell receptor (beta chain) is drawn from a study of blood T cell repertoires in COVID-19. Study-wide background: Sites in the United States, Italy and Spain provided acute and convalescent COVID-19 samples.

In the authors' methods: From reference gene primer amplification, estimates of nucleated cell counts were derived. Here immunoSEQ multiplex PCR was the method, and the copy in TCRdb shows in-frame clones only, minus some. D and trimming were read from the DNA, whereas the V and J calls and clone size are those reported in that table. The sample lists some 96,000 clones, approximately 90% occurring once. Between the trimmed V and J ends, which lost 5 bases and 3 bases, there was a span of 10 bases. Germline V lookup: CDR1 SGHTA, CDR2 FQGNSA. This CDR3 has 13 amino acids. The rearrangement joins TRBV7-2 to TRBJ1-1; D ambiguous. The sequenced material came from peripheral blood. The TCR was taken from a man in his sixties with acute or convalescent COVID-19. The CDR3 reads CASSPPLDTEAFF. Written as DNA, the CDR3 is TGTGCCAGCAGCCCCCCTCTAGACACTGAAGCTTTCTTT.